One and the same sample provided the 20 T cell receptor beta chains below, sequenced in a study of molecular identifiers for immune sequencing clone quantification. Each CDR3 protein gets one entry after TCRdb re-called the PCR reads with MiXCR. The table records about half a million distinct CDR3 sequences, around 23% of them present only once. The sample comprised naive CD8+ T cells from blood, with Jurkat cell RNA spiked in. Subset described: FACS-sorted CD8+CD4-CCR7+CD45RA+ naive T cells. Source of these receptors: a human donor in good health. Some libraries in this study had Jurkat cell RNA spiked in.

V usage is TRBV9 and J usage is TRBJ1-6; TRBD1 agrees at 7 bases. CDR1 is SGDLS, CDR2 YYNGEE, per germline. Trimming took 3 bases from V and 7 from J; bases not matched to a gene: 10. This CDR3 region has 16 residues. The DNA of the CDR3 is TGTGCCAGCAGCGGGACCCAGGGGGATATAAATTCACCCCTCCACTTT. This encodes CASSGTQGDINSPLHF.

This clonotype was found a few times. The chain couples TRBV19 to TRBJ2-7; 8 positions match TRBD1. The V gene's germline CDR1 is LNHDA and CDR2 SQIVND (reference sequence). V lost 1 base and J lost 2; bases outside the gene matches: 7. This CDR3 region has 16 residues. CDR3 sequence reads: CASSIGGVQGAYEQYF. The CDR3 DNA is TGTGCCAGTAGTATAGGCGGTGTACAGGGGGCCTACGAGCAGTACTTC.

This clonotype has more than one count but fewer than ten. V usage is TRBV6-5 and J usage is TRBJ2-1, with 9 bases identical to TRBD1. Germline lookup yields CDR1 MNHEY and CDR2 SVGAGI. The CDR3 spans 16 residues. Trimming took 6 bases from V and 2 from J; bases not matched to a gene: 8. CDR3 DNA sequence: TGTGCCAGCAGCACGGGACAGGGTAAGCCCTACAATGAGCAGTTCTTC. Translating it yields CASSTGQGKPYNEQFF.

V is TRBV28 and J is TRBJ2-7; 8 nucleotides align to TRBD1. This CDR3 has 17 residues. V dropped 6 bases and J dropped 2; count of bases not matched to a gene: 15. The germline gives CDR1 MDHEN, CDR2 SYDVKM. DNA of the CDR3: TGTGCCAGCAGCTCAGCCGTCGACAGGGGACCCCCCTACGAGCAGTACTTC. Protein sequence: CASSSAVDRGPPYEQYF.

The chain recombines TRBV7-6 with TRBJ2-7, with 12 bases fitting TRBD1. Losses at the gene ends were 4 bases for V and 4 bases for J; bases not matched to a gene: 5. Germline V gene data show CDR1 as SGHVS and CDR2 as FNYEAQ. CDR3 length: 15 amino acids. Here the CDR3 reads CASSYGTGGEYEQYF. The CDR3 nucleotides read TGTGCCAGCAGCTACGGGACAGGGGGCGAGTACGAGCAGTACTTC.

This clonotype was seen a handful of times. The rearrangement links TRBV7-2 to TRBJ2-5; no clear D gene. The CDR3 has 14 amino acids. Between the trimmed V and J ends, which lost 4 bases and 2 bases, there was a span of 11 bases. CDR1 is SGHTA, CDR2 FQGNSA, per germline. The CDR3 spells CASSSSSPQETQYF. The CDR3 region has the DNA TGTGCCAGCAGCTCCTCCTCTCCACAAGAGACCCAGTACTTC.

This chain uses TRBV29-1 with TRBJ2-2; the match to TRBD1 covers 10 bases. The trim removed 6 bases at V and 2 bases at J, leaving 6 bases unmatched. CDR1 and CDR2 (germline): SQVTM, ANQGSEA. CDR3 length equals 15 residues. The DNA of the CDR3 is TGCAGCGTCCTAGGGACAGGGGTAAACACCGGGGAGCTGTTTTTT. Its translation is CSVLGTGVNTGELFF.

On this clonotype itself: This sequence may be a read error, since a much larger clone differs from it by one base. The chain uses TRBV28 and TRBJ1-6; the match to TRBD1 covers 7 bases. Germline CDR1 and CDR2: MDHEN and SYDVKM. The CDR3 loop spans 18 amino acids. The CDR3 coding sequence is TGTGGCAGCAACAAGGACAGGAAAACTGATCCCTATAATTCACCCCTCCACTTT. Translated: CGSNKDRKTDPYNSPLHF.

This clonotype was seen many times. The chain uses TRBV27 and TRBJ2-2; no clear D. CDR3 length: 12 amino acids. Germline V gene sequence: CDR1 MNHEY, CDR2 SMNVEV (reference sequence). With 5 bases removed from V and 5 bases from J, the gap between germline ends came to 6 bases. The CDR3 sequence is CASSLLTGELFF. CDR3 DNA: TGTGCCAGCAGTCTATTGACCGGGGAGCTGTTTTTT.

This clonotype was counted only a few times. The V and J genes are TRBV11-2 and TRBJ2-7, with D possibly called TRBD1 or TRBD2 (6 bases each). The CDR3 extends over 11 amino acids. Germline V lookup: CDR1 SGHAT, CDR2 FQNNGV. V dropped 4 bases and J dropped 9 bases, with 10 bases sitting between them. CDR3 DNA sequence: TGTGCCAGCAGCTCACAGGGAGGGCAGTACTTC. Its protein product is CASSSQGGQYF.

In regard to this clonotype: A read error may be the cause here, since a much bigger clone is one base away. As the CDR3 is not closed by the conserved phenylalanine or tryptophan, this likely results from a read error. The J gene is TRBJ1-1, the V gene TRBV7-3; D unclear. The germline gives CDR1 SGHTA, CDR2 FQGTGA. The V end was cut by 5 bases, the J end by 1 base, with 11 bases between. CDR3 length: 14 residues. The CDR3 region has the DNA TGTGCCAGCAGCCCCGTTGGAGAGAACACTGAAGCTTTCCTT. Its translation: CASSPVGENTEAFL.

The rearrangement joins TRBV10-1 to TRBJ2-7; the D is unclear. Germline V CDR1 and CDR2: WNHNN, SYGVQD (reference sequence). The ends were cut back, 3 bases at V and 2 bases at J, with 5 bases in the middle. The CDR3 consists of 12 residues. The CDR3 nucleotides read TGCGCCAGCAGTGACAGGACCTACGAGCAGTACTTC. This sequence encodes CASSDRTYEQYF.

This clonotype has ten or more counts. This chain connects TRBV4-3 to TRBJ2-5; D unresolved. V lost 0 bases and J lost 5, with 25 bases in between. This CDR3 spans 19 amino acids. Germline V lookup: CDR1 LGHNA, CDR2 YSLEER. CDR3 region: CASSQEVRSVGSMEETQYF. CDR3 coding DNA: TGCGCCAGCAGCCAAGAGGTTCGATCAGTTGGGTCGATGGAGGAGACCCAGTACTTC.

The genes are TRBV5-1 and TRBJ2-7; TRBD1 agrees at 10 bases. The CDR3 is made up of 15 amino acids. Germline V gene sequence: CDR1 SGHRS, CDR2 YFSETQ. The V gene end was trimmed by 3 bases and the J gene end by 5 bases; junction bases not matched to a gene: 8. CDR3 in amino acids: CASSYPGTGADEQYF. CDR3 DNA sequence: TGCGCCAGCAGCTACCCCGGGACAGGGGCTGACGAGCAGTACTTC.

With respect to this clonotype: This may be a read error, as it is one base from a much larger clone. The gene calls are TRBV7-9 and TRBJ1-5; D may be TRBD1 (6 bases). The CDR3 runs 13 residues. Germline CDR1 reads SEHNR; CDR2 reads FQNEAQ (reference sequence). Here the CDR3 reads CASSLDSYQPPHF. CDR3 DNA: TGTGCCAGCAGCTTGGACAGTTATCAGCCCCCGCATTTT.

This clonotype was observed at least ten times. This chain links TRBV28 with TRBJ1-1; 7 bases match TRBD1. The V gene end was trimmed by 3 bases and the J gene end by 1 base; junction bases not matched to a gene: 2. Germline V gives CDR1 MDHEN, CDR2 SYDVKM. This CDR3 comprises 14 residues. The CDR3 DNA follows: TGTGCCAGCAGTTTCAGGGGGACGAACACTGAAGCTTTCTTT. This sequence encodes CASSFRGTNTEAFF.

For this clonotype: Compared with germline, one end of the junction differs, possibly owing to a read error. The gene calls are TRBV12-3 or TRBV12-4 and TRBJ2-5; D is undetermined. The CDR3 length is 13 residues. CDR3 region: CAGSSPIRETQYF. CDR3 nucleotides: TGTGCCGGCAGTTCTCCGATCCGGGAGACCCAGTACTTC.

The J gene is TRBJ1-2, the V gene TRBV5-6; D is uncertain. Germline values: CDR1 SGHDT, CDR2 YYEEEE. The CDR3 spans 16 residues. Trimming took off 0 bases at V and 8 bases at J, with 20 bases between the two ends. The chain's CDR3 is CASSLERDMEFAGYTF. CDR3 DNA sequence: TGTGCCAGCAGCTTGGAGCGAGACATGGAGTTCGCGGGCTACACCTTC.

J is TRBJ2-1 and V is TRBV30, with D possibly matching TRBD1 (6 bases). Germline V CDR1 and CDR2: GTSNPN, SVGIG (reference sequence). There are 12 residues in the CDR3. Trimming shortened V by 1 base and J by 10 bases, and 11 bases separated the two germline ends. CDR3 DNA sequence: TGTGCCTGGAGTGGGGACACGGTAGAGCAGTTCTTC. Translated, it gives CAWSGDTVEQFF.

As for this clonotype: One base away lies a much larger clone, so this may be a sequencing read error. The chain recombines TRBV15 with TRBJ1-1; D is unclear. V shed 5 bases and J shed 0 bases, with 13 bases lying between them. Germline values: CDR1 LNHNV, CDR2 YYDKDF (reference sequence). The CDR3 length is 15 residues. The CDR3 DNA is TGTGCCACCAGCGAGCAGGACTTACTGAACACTGAAGCTTTCTTT. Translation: CATSEQDLLNTEAFF.